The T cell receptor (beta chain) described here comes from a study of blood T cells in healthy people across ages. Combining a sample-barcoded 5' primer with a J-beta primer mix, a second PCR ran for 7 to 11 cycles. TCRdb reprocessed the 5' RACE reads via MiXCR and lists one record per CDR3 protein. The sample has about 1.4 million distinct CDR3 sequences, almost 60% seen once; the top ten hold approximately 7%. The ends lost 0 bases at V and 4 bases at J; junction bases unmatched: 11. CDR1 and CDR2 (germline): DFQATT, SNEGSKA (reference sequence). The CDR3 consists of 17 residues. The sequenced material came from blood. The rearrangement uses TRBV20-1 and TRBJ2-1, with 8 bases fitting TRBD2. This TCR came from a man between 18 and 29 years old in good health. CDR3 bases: TGCAGTGCTAGAGATGGGGTAGCGGGATCCTTATACAATGAGCAGTTCTTC. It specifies CSARDGVAGSLYNEQFF.